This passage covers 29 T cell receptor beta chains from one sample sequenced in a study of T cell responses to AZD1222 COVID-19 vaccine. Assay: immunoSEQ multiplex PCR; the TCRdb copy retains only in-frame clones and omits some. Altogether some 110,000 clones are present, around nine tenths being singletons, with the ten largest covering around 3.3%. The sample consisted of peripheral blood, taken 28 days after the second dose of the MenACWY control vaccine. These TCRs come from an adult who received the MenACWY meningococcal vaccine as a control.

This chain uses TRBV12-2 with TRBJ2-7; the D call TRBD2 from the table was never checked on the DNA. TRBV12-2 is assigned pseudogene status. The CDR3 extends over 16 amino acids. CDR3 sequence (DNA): TGTGCAAGTCGCTTAGGATGTGGACTGAGCTCCTACGAGCAGTACTTC. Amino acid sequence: CASRLGCGLSSYEQYF.

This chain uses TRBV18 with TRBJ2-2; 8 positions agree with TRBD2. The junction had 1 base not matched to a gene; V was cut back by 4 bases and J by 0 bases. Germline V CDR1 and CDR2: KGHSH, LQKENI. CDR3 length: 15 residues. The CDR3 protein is CASSLGLANTGELFF. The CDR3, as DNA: TGTGCCAGCTCACTGGGACTAGCGAACACCGGGGAGCTGTTTTTT.

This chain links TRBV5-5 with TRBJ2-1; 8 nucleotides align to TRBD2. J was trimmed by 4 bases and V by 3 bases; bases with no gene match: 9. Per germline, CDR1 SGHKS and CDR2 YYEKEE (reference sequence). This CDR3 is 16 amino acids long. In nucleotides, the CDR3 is TGTGCCAGCAGCTCCTTGAGCGGGGGTATGTACAATGAGCAGTTCTTC. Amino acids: CASSSLSGGMYNEQFF. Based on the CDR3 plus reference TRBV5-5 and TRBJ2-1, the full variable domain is DAGVTQSPTHLIKTRGQQVTLRCSPISGHKSVSWYQQVLGQGPQFIFQYYEKEERGRGNFPDRFSARQFPNYSSELNVNALLLGDSALYLCASSSLSGGMYNEQFFGPGTRLTVL.

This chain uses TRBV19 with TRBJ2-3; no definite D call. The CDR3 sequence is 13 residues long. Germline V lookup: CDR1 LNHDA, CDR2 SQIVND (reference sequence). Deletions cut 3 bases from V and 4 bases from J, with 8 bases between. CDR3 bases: TGTGCCAGTAGTATTAGTGTGGCAGATACGCAGTATTTT. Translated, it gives CASSISVADTQYF.

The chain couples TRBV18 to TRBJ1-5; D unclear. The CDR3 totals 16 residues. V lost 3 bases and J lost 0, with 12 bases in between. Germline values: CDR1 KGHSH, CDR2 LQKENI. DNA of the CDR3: TGTGCCAGCTCACCCAATCAGCCTTATAGCAATCAGCCCCAGCATTTT. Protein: CASSPNQPYSNQPQHF.

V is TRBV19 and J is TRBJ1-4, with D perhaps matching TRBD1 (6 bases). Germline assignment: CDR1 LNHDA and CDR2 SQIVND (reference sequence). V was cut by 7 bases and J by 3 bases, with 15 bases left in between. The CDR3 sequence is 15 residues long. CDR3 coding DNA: TGTGCCAGTAACAACCGGGACACCTCTAATGAAAAACTGTTTTTT. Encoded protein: CASNNRDTSNEKLFF.

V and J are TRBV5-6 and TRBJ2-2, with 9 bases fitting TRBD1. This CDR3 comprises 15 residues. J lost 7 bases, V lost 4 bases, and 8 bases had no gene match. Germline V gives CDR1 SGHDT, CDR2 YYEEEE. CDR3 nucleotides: TGTGCCAGCAGCACCGGGACAGGGTTTCACGGGGAGCTGTTTTTT. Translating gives CASSTGTGFHGELFF. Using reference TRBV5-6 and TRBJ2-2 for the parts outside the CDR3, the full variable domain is DAGVTQSPTHLIKTRGQQVTLRCSPKSGHDTVSWYQQALGQGPQFIFQYYEEEERQRGNFPDRFSGHQFPNYSSELNVNALLLGDSALYLCASSTGTGFHGELFFGEGSRLTVL.

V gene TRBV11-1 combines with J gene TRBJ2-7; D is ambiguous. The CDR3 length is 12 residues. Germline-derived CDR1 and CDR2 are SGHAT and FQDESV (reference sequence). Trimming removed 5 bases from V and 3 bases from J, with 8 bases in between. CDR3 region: CASSHRIYEQYF. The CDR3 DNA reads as TGTGCCAGCAGCCACAGAATCTACGAGCAGTACTTC.

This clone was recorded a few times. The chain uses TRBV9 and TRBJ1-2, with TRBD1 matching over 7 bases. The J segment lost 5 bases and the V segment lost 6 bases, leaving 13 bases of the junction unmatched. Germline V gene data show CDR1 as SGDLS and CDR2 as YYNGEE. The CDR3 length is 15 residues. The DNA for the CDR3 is TGTGCCAGCACCCAAGGGGGCAGTGTGGGGTATGGCTACACCTTC. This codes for CASTQGGSVGYGYTF.

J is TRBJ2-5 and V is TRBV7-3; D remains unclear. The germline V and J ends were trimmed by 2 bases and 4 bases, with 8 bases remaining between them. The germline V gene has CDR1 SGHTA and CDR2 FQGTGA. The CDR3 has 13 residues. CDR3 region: CASSLGSLETQYF. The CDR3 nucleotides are TGTGCCAGCAGCTTAGGGTCTTTAGAGACCCAGTACTTC.

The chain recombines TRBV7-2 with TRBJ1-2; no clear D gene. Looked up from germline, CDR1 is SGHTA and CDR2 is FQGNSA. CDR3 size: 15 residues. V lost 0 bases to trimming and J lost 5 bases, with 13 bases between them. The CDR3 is CASSLAFIPVYGYTF. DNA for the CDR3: TGTGCCAGCAGCTTAGCGTTTATACCTGTTTATGGCTACACCTTC.

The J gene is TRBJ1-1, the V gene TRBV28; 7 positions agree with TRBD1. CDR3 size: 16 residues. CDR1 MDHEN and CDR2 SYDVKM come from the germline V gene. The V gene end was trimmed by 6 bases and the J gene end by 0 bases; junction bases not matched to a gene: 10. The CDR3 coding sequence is TGTGCCAGCAGCCGCGCTACAGGGGTTCTGAACACTGAAGCTTTCTTT. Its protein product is CASSRATGVLNTEAFF.

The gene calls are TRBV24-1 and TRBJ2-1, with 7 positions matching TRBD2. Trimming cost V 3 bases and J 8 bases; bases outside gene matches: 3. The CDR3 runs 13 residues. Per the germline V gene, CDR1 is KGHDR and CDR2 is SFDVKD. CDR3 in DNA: TGTGCCACCAGTGATATACGGGGGGATGAGCAGTTCTTC. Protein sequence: CATSDIRGDEQFF.

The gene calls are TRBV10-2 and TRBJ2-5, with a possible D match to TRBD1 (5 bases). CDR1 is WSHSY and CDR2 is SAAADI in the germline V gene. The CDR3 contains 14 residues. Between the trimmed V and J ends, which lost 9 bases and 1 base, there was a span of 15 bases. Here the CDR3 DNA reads TGCGCCAGTGACAATATACAGGCCCAAGAGACCCAGTACTTC. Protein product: CASDNIQAQETQYF.

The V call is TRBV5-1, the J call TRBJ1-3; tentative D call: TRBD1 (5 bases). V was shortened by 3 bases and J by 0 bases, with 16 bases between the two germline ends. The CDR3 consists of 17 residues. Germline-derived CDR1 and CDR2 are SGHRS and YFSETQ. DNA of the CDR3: TGCGCCAGCAGCTACTATCCGGGACTAAACTCTGGAAACACCATATATTTT. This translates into CASSYYPGLNSGNTIYF.

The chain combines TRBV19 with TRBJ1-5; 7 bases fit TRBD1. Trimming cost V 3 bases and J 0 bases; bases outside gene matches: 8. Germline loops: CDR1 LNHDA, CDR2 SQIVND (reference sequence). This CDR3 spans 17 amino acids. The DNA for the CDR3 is TGTGCCAGTAGTATGGCAGGGGGAGTTTATAGCAATCAGCCCCAGCATTTT. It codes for CASSMAGGVYSNQPQHF.

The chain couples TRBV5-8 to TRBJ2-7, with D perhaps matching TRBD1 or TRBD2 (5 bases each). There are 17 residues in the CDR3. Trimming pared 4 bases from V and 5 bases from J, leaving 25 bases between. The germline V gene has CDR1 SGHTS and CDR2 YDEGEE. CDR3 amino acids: CASSPDWRRGRGDEQYF. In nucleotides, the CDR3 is TGTGCCAGCAGCCCGGACTGGCGCCGAGGTAGAGGGGACGAGCAGTACTTC.

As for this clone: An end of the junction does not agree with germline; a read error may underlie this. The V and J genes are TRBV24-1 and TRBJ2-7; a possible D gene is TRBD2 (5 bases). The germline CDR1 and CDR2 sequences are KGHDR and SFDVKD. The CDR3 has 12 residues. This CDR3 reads CATSDFSRGFPF. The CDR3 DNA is TGTGCCACCAGTGATTTCAGTCGGGGATTTCCCTTC.

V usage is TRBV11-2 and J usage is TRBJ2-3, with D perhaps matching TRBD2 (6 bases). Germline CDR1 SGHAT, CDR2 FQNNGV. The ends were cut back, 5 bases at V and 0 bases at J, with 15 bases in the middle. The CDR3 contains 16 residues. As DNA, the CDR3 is TGTGCCAGCAGCCCCCTACCCAGCGGGAGCACAGATACGCAGTATTTT. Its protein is CASSPLPSGSTDTQYF.

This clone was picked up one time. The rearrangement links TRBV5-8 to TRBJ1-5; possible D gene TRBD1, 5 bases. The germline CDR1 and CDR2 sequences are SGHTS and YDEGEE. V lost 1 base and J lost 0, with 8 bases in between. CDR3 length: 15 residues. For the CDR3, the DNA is TGTGCCAGCAGCTTGAGGGGATATAGCAATCAGCCCCAGCATTTT. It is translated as CASSLRGYSNQPQHF. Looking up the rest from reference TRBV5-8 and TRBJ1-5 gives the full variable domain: EAGVTQSPTHLIKTRGQQATLRCSPISGHTSVYWYQQALGLGLQFLLWYDEGEERNRGNFPPRFSGRQFPNYSSELNVNALELEDSALYLCASSLRGYSNQPQHFGDGTRLSIL.

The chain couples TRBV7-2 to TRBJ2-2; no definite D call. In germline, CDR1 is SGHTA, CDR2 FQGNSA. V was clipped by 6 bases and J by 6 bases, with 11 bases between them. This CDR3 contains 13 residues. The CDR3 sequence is CASRRESPGELFF. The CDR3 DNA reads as TGTGCCAGCAGGCGCGAAAGTCCCGGGGAGCTGTTTTTT.

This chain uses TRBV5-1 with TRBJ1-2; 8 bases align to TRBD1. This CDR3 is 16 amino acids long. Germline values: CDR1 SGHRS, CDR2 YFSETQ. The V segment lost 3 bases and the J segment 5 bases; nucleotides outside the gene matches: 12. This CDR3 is CASSSGGFGTGYGYTF. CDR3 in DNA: TGCGCCAGCAGCTCGGGGGGATTCGGGACAGGTTATGGCTACACCTTC. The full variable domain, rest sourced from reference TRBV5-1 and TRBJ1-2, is KAGVTQTPRYLIKTRGQQVTLSCSPISGHRSVSWYQQTPGQGLQFLFEYFSETQRNKGNFPGRFSGRQFSNSRSEMNVSTLELGDSALYLCASSSGGFGTGYGYTFGSGTRLTVV.

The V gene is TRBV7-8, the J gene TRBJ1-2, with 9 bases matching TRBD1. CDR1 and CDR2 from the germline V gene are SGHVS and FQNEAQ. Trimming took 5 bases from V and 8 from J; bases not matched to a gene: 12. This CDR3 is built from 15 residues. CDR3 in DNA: TGTGCCAGCAGCCCCTGGGGACAGGGAACGTCGGGCTACACCTTC. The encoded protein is CASSPWGQGTSGYTF.

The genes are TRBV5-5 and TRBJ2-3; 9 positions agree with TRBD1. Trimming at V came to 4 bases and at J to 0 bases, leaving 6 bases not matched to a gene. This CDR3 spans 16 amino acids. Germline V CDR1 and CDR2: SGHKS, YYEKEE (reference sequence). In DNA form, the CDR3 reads TGTGCCAGCAGCCTCGGGACAGGGAGTAGCACAGATACGCAGTATTTT. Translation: CASSLGTGSSTDTQYF.

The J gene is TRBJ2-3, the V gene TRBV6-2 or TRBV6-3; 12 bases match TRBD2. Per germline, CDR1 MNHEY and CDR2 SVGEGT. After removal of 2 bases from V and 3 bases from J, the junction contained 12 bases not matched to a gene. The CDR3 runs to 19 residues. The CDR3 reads CASSYKARGLAGYTDTQYF. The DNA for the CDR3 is TGTGCCAGCAGTTACAAGGCCCGAGGACTAGCGGGGTATACAGATACGCAGTATTTT.

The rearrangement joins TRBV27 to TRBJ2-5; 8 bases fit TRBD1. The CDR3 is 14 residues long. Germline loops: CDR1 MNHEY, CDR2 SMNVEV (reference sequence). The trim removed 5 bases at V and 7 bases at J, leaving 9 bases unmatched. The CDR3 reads CASSTPTGGGTQYF. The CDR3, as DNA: TGTGCCAGCAGTACCCCTACAGGGGGAGGGACCCAGTACTTC.

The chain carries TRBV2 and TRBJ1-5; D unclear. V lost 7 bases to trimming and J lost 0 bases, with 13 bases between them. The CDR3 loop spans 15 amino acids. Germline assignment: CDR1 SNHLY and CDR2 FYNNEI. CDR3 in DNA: TGTGCCAGCACCGGGAGATTGCGTAGCAATCAGCCCCAGCATTTT. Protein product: CASTGRLRSNQPQHF.

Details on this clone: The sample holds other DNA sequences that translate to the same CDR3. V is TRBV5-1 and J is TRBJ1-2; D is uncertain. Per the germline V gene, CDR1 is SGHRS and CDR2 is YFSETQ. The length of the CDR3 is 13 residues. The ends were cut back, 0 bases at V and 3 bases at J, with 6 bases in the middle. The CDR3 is CASSLAGDYGYTF. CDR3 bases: TGCGCCAGCAGCTTGGCCGGTGACTATGGCTACACCTTC.

The CDR3 DNA is TGTGCCAGCTCAACTCAAGAGGGACAGGGCTATGGCTACACCTTC. Protein sequence: CASSTQEGQGYGYTF. The J gene is TRBJ1-2, the V gene TRBV18; TRBD1 matches 9 bases. J was trimmed by 4 bases and V by 5 bases; bases with no gene match: 8. Germline values: CDR1 KGHSH, CDR2 LQKENI. This CDR3 has 15 residues. The full variable domain, its missing parts supplied by reference TRBV18 and TRBJ1-2, is NAGVMQNPRHLVRRRGQEARLRCSPMKGHSHVYWYRQLPEEGLKFMVYLQKENIIDESGMPKERFSAEFPKEGPSILRIQQVVRGDSAAYFCASSTQEGQGYGYTFGSGTRLTVV.